This T cell receptor (beta chain) was sequenced in a study of T cells in localized non-small cell lung cancer. CDR3 length: 17 amino acids. V was pared by 3 bases and J by 7 bases, with 22 bases between. Germline V gene sequence: CDR1 LGHNA, CDR2 YSLEER. Only in-frame clones appear in the TCRdb table, and some are missing; sequencing was by immunoSEQ multiplex PCR. The sample holds tens of thousands of clones, 89% seen once. This clonotype was sampled from a woman aged 35 to 75 with stage I lung adenocarcinoma. This rearrangement joins TRBV4-3 to TRBJ2-1; D ambiguous. The material was peripheral blood, obtained before any cancer treatment. This CDR3 reads CASSQDHGPLKRNEQFF. CDR3 in DNA: TGCGCCAGCAGCCAGGATCACGGGCCTCTAAAGCGTAATGAGCAGTTCTTC.